Listed below are T cell receptor beta chains from one sample, sequenced in a study of blood T cell repertoires in COVID-19. The method was immunoSEQ multiplex PCR; TCRdb's version includes in-frame clones alone and lacks a portion of them. The data contain around 21,000 clones, around 74% of them singletons. The sample was peripheral blood. The receptors were sampled from an elderly man with acute or convalescent COVID-19. Both conserved end residues are part of each CDR3. The order of the fields is clone size, V gene, D gene, J gene, CDR3 DNA, CDR3 protein. A D gene is named only where the DNA matches it firmly. Clone size is shown for a subset of rows, as once, few, many or a class of expanded clone.

clone_size: once; v_call: TRBV7-8; d_call: TRBD1; j_call: TRBJ2-1; cdr3_nt: TGTGCCAGCAGCTCGGGACAGGGAAAAAACAATGAGCAGTTCTTC; cdr3_aa: CASSSGQGKNNEQFF
clone_size: NA; v_call: TRBV6-1; d_call: TRBD2; j_call: TRBJ2-1; cdr3_nt: TGTGCCAGCAGTGAACTAGCGGGAAGCTCCTACAATGAGCAGTTCTTC; cdr3_aa: CASSELAGSSYNEQFF
clone_size: NA; v_call: TRBV2; d_call: NA; j_call: TRBJ2-6; cdr3_nt: TGTGCCAGCAGGCCGGGCTCTGGGGCCAACGTCCTGACTTTC; cdr3_aa: CASRPGSGANVLTF
clone_size: once; v_call: TRBV6-5; d_call: NA; j_call: TRBJ1-5; cdr3_nt: TGTGCCAGCAGTTACTCCGGTATCAATCAGCCCCAGCATTTT; cdr3_aa: CASSYSGINQPQHF
clone_size: NA; v_call: TRBV4-1; d_call: NA; j_call: TRBJ2-1; cdr3_nt: TGCGCCAGCAGCCAAGGGGGGCCGTCCTACAATGAGCAGTTCTTC; cdr3_aa: CASSQGGPSYNEQFF
clone_size: NA; v_call: TRBV9; d_call: NA; j_call: TRBJ1-1; cdr3_nt: TGTGCCAGCAGCCCCCGGACTGTGAACACTGAAGCTTTCTTT; cdr3_aa: CASSPRTVNTEAFF
clone_size: few; v_call: TRBV7-8; d_call: TRBD2; j_call: TRBJ2-1; cdr3_nt: TGTGCCAGCAGCTTAGGAGCGGGAGGGCACAATGAGCAGTTCTTC; cdr3_aa: CASSLGAGGHNEQFF
clone_size: NA; v_call: TRBV27; d_call: TRBD1; j_call: TRBJ1-2; cdr3_nt: TGTGCCAGCAGTTTTTCGACAGGGCTTGGCTACACCTTC; cdr3_aa: CASSFSTGLGYTF
clone_size: NA; v_call: TRBV7-2; d_call: NA; j_call: TRBJ1-2; cdr3_nt: TGTGCCAGCAGCTTAACCAGGAATGGCTACACCTTC; cdr3_aa: CASSLTRNGYTF
clone_size: NA; v_call: TRBV19; d_call: NA; j_call: TRBJ2-2; cdr3_nt: TGTGCCAGTAGTATAGGAGATGGGGGCATAAGGACCGGGGAGCTGTTTTTT; cdr3_aa: CASSIGDGGIRTGELFF
clone_size: NA; v_call: TRBV11-2; d_call: NA; j_call: TRBJ2-4; cdr3_nt: TGTGCCAGCAGCTTGCAGCTAGAAAACATTCAGTACTTC; cdr3_aa: CASSLQLENIQYF
clone_size: NA; v_call: TRBV6-1; d_call: NA; j_call: TRBJ2-6; cdr3_nt: TGTGCCAGCAGTGAACGGGGGACGGGATCCTCTGGGGCCAACGTCCTGACTTTC; cdr3_aa: CASSERGTGSSGANVLTF
clone_size: NA; v_call: TRBV2; d_call: TRBD2; j_call: TRBJ2-1; cdr3_nt: TGTGCCAGCAGCAGGACTAGGGGCAATGAGCAGTTCTTC; cdr3_aa: CASSRTRGNEQFF
clone_size: once; v_call: TRBV27; d_call: TRBD2; j_call: TRBJ2-1; cdr3_nt: TGTGCCAGCAGCCCACAACTAGCGGGAGCCTCCTACAATGAGCAGTTCTTC; cdr3_aa: CASSPQLAGASYNEQFF
clone_size: NA; v_call: TRBV4-1; d_call: NA; j_call: TRBJ2-3; cdr3_nt: TGCGCCAGCAGCCAAGAAGACGGGAGCACAGATACGCAGTATTTT; cdr3_aa: CASSQEDGSTDTQYF
clone_size: NA; v_call: TRBV24-1; d_call: TRBD1; j_call: TRBJ1-4; cdr3_nt: TGTGCCACCAGTGGAGGGACAGGGGCAAAGGAAAAACTGTTTTTT; cdr3_aa: CATSGGTGAKEKLFF
clone_size: NA; v_call: TRBV4-1; d_call: NA; j_call: TRBJ1-5; cdr3_nt: TGCGCCAGCAGCCTAATGGAAGCGGGAAATCAGCCCCAGCATTTT; cdr3_aa: CASSLMEAGNQPQHF
clone_size: NA; v_call: TRBV5-1; d_call: TRBD1; j_call: TRBJ1-2; cdr3_nt: TGCGCCAGCAGCTTGGGTTTGGACAGGGTCTATGGCTACACCTTC; cdr3_aa: CASSLGLDRVYGYTF
clone_size: NA; v_call: TRBV24-1; d_call: NA; j_call: TRBJ2-5; cdr3_nt: TGTGCCACCAGTGAAGTGTGGGACTGGCAAGAGACCCAGTACTTC; cdr3_aa: CATSEVWDWQETQYF
clone_size: NA; v_call: TRBV6-5; d_call: NA; j_call: TRBJ1-5; cdr3_nt: NA; cdr3_aa: CASSSSDRGSQPQHF
clone_size: few; v_call: TRBV19; d_call: NA; j_call: TRBJ1-1; cdr3_nt: TGTGCCAGTAGTTACTCCGGGGTAGTAATAGCTGAAGCTTTCTTT; cdr3_aa: CASSYSGVVIAEAFF
clone_size: NA; v_call: TRBV21-1; d_call: NA; j_call: TRBJ1-6; cdr3_nt: TGTGCCAGCAGACAGGGGTATAATTCACCCCTCCACTTT; cdr3_aa: CASRQGYNSPLHF
clone_size: NA; v_call: TRBV6-2/TRBV6-3; d_call: TRBD1; j_call: TRBJ1-2; cdr3_nt: TGTGCCAGCAGTTCACAGGGGGCCCGCCGGGGCTACACCTTC; cdr3_aa: CASSSQGARRGYTF
clone_size: few; v_call: TRBV4-3; d_call: NA; j_call: TRBJ2-1; cdr3_nt: TGCGCCAGCAGCCAAGACCTAGGCCACCCCGACCTCCGCTCCTACAATGAGCAGTTCTTC; cdr3_aa: CASSQDLGHPDLRSYNEQFF
clone_size: NA; v_call: TRBV6-5; d_call: TRBD1; j_call: TRBJ1-6; cdr3_nt: TGTGCCAGCAGTTACACGACAGGGGATAATTCACCCCTCCACTTT; cdr3_aa: CASSYTTGDNSPLHF
clone_size: NA; v_call: TRBV5-4; d_call: NA; j_call: TRBJ2-5; cdr3_nt: TGTGCCAGCAGCTTGACAGGGCCTATACAAGAGACCCAGTACTTC; cdr3_aa: CASSLTGPIQETQYF
clone_size: NA; v_call: TRBV11-3; d_call: TRBD1; j_call: TRBJ2-1; cdr3_nt: TGTGCCAGCAGCCCCCGGGACAGGGCGGCTGAGCAGTTCTTC; cdr3_aa: CASSPRDRAAEQFF
clone_size: NA; v_call: TRBV6-1; d_call: TRBD2; j_call: TRBJ2-1; cdr3_nt: TGTGCCAGCAGTGTAGCGGGAGGCTCCTACAATGAGCAGTTCTTC; cdr3_aa: CASSVAGGSYNEQFF
clone_size: NA; v_call: TRBV5-6; d_call: NA; j_call: TRBJ1-1; cdr3_nt: TGTGCCAGCAGCCCCGTAGGGGGATACACTGAAGCTTTCTTT; cdr3_aa: CASSPVGGYTEAFF
clone_size: few; v_call: TRBV2; d_call: TRBD1; j_call: TRBJ1-1; cdr3_nt: TGTGCCAGCAGTGTGATAGGGGGCGCTGAAGCTTTCTTT; cdr3_aa: CASSVIGGAEAFF
clone_size: few; v_call: TRBV18; d_call: NA; j_call: TRBJ2-7; cdr3_nt: TGTGCCAGCTCACAAGCACAGGGCACCCCACTCTACGAGCAGTACTTC; cdr3_aa: CASSQAQGTPLYEQYF
clone_size: NA; v_call: TRBV4-1; d_call: NA; j_call: TRBJ1-5; cdr3_nt: TGCGCCAGCAGCCAAGAATCACAGGGTTCCAATCAGCCCCAGCATTTT; cdr3_aa: CASSQESQGSNQPQHF
clone_size: NA; v_call: TRBV29-1; d_call: TRBD1; j_call: TRBJ2-2; cdr3_nt: TGCAGCGTTGGACCAGGGGGTTTGTCAACCGGGGAGCTGTTTTTT; cdr3_aa: CSVGPGGLSTGELFF
clone_size: NA; v_call: TRBV13; d_call: NA; j_call: TRBJ2-5; cdr3_nt: TGTGCCAGCAGCTTAGGAGGTCCGGGAGAGACCCAGTACTTC; cdr3_aa: CASSLGGPGETQYF
clone_size: NA; v_call: TRBV7-6; d_call: TRBD2; j_call: TRBJ2-3; cdr3_nt: TGTGCCAGCAGCTTAATAAGCGGGAGGGCTAATACGCAGTATTTT; cdr3_aa: CASSLISGRANTQYF
clone_size: NA; v_call: TRBV6-5; d_call: NA; j_call: TRBJ1-1; cdr3_nt: TGTGCCAGCAGTCGTCGGAGCACTGAAGCTTTCTTT; cdr3_aa: CASSRRSTEAFF
clone_size: NA; v_call: TRBV24-1; d_call: NA; j_call: TRBJ2-6; cdr3_nt: TGTGCCACCAGTGAGGGACATACAAACTACGGGGCCAACGTCCTGACTTTC; cdr3_aa: CATSEGHTNYGANVLTF
clone_size: NA; v_call: TRBV5-5; d_call: TRBD1; j_call: TRBJ1-4; cdr3_nt: TGTGCCAGCAGCTCCAGGGGGCCGACGGACGGCGAAAAACTGTTTTTT; cdr3_aa: CASSSRGPTDGEKLFF
clone_size: few; v_call: TRBV29-1; d_call: TRBD2; j_call: TRBJ2-3; cdr3_nt: TGCAGCGTTCGGCGGGAGGTCCTCCCAGATACGCAGTATTTT; cdr3_aa: CSVRREVLPDTQYF